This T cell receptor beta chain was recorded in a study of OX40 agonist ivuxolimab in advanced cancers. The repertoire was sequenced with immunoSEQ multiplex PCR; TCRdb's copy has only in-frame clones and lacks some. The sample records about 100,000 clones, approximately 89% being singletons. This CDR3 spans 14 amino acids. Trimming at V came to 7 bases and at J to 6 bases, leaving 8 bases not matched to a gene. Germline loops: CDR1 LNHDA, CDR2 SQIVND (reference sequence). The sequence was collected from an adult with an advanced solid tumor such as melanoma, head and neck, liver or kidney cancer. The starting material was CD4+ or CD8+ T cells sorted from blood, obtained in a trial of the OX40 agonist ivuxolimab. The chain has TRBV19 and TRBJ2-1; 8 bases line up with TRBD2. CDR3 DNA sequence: TGTGCCAGTACCGGAGGTCTAGCGGGCAATGAGCAGTTCTTC. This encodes CASTGGLAGNEQFF. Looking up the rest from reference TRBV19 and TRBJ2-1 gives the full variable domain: DGGITQSPKYLFRKEGQNVTLSCEQNLNHDAMYWYRQDPGQGLRLIYYSQIVNDFQKGDIAEGYSVSREKKESFPLTVTSAQKNPTAFYLCASTGGLAGNEQFFGPGTRLTVL.